A single sample is the source of the 20 T cell receptor beta chains below, sequenced in a study of T cell responses to AZD1222 COVID-19 vaccine. Generated by immunoSEQ multiplex PCR, the TCRdb table keeps only in-frame clones and is missing some. The sample lists about 150,000 clones; around 93% were seen once. The input for sequencing was peripheral blood, taken 28 days after the second AZD1222 dose. The source is an adult who received the AZD1222 COVID-19 vaccine.

The chain uses TRBV3-1 (or the pseudogene TRBV3-2) and TRBJ1-4; D is unresolved. The germline V gene has CDR1 LGHDT and CDR2 YNNKEL (reference sequence). With 0 bases removed from V and 8 bases from J, the gap between germline ends came to 7 bases. This CDR3 spans 13 amino acids. The CDR3 region has the DNA TGTGCCAGCAGCCAAGATATCAAGGAAAAACTGTTTTTT. It encodes CASSQDIKEKLFF.

This chain uses TRBV28 with TRBJ1-6, with TRBD1 matching over 11 bases. The ends lost 4 bases at V and 1 base at J; junction bases unmatched: 3. The CDR3 consists of 17 residues. Germline V gives CDR1 MDHEN, CDR2 SYDVKM. The CDR3 DNA is TGTGCCAGCAGTTCCGGACAGGGGGCTTCCTATAATTCACCCCTCCACTTT. This gives the protein CASSSGQGASYNSPLHF. The variable domain in full, with the rest retrieved from reference TRBV28 and TRBJ1-6, is DVKVTQSSRYLVKRTGEKVFLECVQDMDHENMFWYRQDPGLGLRLIYFSYDVKMKEKGDIPEGYSVSREKKERFSLILESASTNQTSMYLCASSSGQGASYNSPLHFGNGTRLTVT.

The chain employs TRBV5-4 and TRBJ2-7, with D tentatively TRBD1 (6 bases). The CDR3 contains 14 residues. V lost 2 bases and J 3 bases, leaving 12 bases between the germline ends. From germline, CDR1 is SGHNT and CDR2 YYREEE (reference sequence). The CDR3, as DNA: TGTGCCAGCAGCTTAGGGGGACGGTTCTACGAGCAGTACTTC. This translates into CASSLGGRFYEQYF.

The chain joins TRBV6-5 to TRBJ2-7; D is uncertain. In germline, CDR1 is MNHEY, CDR2 SVGAGI. The CDR3 runs 14 residues. The germline V and J ends were trimmed by 3 bases and 4 bases, with 13 bases remaining between them. The CDR3 nucleotides are TGTGCCAGCAGTTATGGCCACCCCAGATACGAGCAGTACTTC. It is translated as CASSYGHPRYEQYF.

The chain links TRBV18 to TRBJ1-2; no firm D call. CDR3 length: 13 amino acids. Per germline, CDR1 KGHSH and CDR2 LQKENI. Trimming stripped 0 bases from V and 6 bases from J, with 8 bases between. The CDR3 DNA is TGTGCCAGCTCACCACCTGGGGATCATGGCTACACCTTC. Translated: CASSPPGDHGYTF. Full variable domain (rest looked up from reference TRBV18 and TRBJ1-2): NAGVMQNPRHLVRRRGQEARLRCSPMKGHSHVYWYRQLPEEGLKFMVYLQKENIIDESGMPKERFSAEFPKEGPSILRIQQVVRGDSAAYFCASSPPGDHGYTFGSGTRLTVV.

This sequence joins TRBV7-9 and TRBJ1-2; 11 bases are shared with TRBD1. After removal of 0 bases from V and 8 bases from J, the junction contained 5 bases not matched to a gene. The CDR3 consists of 15 residues. In germline, CDR1 is SEHNR, CDR2 FQNEAQ (reference sequence). The CDR3, as DNA: TGTGCCAGCAGCTTAGCCGGACAGGGGGCCTACGGCTACACCTTC. Translation gives CASSLAGQGAYGYTF.

V is TRBV27 and J is TRBJ2-6, with D maybe TRBD1 (6 bases). CDR1 is MNHEY and CDR2 is SMNVEV in the germline V gene (reference sequence). The CDR3 spans 16 residues. V lost 1 base, J lost 1 base, and 8 bases lay in between. The CDR3 nucleotides are TGTGCCAGCAGTTTATTAGGGGGTTCTGGGGCCAACGTCCTGACTTTC. Translated, it gives CASSLLGGSGANVLTF.

This chain uses TRBV18 with TRBJ2-1; either TRBD1 or TRBD2 may fit D (5 bases each). CDR3 length equals 15 residues. V was cut by 2 bases and J by 8 bases, with 16 bases left in between. Germline loops: CDR1 KGHSH, CDR2 LQKENI. DNA of the CDR3: TGTGCCAGCTCACCAGAGGGGAGTTCGTTGGATGAGCAGTTCTTC. Protein product: CASSPEGSSLDEQFF.

The genes are TRBV28 and TRBJ1-2; D might be TRBD1 (5 bases). Germline CDR1 MDHEN, CDR2 SYDVKM. This CDR3 contains 12 residues. V shed 6 bases and J shed 6 bases, with 11 bases lying between them. The CDR3 DNA reads as TGTGCCAGCAGGGCCGTCAGGGATGGCTACACCTTC. Amino acids: CASRAVRDGYTF.

The gene calls are TRBV6-5 and TRBJ1-1; D is ambiguous. Germline loops: CDR1 MNHEY, CDR2 SVGAGI. The length of the CDR3 is 15 residues. Trimming stripped 0 bases from V and 4 bases from J, with 12 bases between. The DNA of the CDR3 is TGTGCCAGCAGTTACTCCTCGGGGTATGGCACTGAAGCTTTCTTT. Protein sequence: CASSYSSGYGTEAFF.

The V call is TRBV6-6, the J call TRBJ1-1; the D is unclear. V lost 5 bases to trimming and J lost 7 bases, with 8 bases between them. The germline V gene has CDR1 MNHNY and CDR2 SVGAGI (reference sequence). The CDR3 runs to 11 residues. CDR3 DNA sequence: TGTGCCAGCAGTATGCCCGATGAAGCTTTCTTT. Residues: CASSMPDEAFF.

The genes are TRBV5-1 and TRBJ1-6; 9 bases line up with TRBD1. The CDR3 has 17 residues. CDR1 is SGHRS, CDR2 YFSETQ, per germline. The junction had 1 base not matched to a gene; V was cut back by 0 bases and J by 0 bases. CDR3 loop: CASSLEGQGSYNSPLHF. As DNA, the CDR3 is TGCGCCAGCAGCTTGGAGGGACAGGGCTCCTATAATTCACCCCTCCACTTT.

The chain couples TRBV13 to TRBJ2-3; 10 bases align to TRBD2. The germline V gene encodes CDR1 PRHDT and CDR2 FYEKMQ (reference sequence). The V and J ends lost 3 bases and 2 bases, in that order; junction bases with no gene match: 11. The CDR3 contains 18 residues. The chain's CDR3 is CASSFAPQAGGPTDTQYF. DNA of the CDR3: TGTGCCAGCAGCTTTGCTCCTCAAGCGGGGGGGCCCACAGATACGCAGTATTTT.

The chain is built from TRBV7-3 and TRBJ2-3; perhaps TRBD1 as D (5 bases). Per the germline V gene, CDR1 is SGHTA and CDR2 is FQGTGA. Trimming cost V 1 base and J 2 bases, with 10 bases left between them. The length of the CDR3 is 15 residues. This CDR3 reads CASSLRGFYTDTQYF. The CDR3, as DNA: TGTGCCAGCAGCTTAAGGGGCTTTTACACAGATACGCAGTATTTT.

This sequence joins TRBV5-4 and TRBJ1-2; 7 positions agree with TRBD1. Germline assignment: CDR1 SGHNT and CDR2 YYREEE (reference sequence). The CDR3 extends over 14 amino acids. J was trimmed by 5 bases and V by 3 bases; bases with no gene match: 7. Here the CDR3 reads CASSSRTGRYGYTF. CDR3 DNA: TGTGCCAGCAGCTCAAGGACAGGCCGTTATGGCTACACCTTC.

The rearrangement links TRBV5-6 to TRBJ1-6; D uncertain. Per germline, CDR1 SGHDT and CDR2 YYEEEE. CDR3 length equals 13 residues. With 4 bases removed from V and 2 bases from J, the gap between germline ends came to 4 bases. CDR3 residues: CASSLTYNSPLHF. Here the CDR3 DNA reads TGTGCCAGCAGCCTGACCTATAATTCACCCCTCCACTTT.

This chain joins TRBV27 and TRBJ1-2; D perhaps matches TRBD1 (5 bases). V was trimmed by 6 bases and J by 2 bases, leaving 19 bases between them. From germline, CDR1 is MNHEY and CDR2 SMNVEV (reference sequence). This CDR3 is 16 amino acids long. Written as DNA, the CDR3 is TGTGCCAGCAGCCATAAAGGGGCCCCTCCGAACTATGGCTACACCTTC. Protein: CASSHKGAPPNYGYTF.

The J gene is TRBJ1-1, the V gene TRBV19; no reliable D call. V lost 5 bases and J 5 bases, leaving 15 bases between the germline ends. Germline V gene lookup returns CDR1 LNHDA and CDR2 SQIVND (reference sequence). The CDR3 consists of 14 residues. The CDR3 reads CASSLRGLGTEAFF. DNA of the CDR3: TGTGCCAGTAGTTTGAGAGGTTTGGGAACTGAAGCTTTCTTT. The entire variable domain, with the rest obtained from reference TRBV19 and TRBJ1-1, is as follows: DGGITQSPKYLFRKEGQNVTLSCEQNLNHDAMYWYRQDPGQGLRLIYYSQIVNDFQKGDIAEGYSVSREKKESFPLTVTSAQKNPTAFYLCASSLRGLGTEAFFGQGTRLTVV.

The chain is built from TRBV2 and TRBJ1-2; no definite D call. The CDR3 consists of 15 residues. CDR1 and CDR2 (germline): SNHLY, FYNNEI. V was cut by 3 bases and J by 4 bases, with 15 bases left in between. As DNA, the CDR3 is TGTGCCAGCAGTGAGCTCTCCCCGCGGGCCTATGGCTACACCTTC. Encoded protein: CASSELSPRAYGYTF.

The CDR3 sequence: CASHGRPTDTQYF. For the CDR3, the DNA is TGTGCCAGCCACGGGAGGCCCACAGATACGCAGTATTTT. This chain joins TRBV6-5 and TRBJ2-3; 7 bases are shared with TRBD2. This CDR3 is 13 amino acids long. Trimming cost V 8 bases and J 2 bases; bases outside gene matches: 4. The germline CDR1 and CDR2 sequences are MNHEY and SVGAGI.